These 7 T cell receptor beta chains were all obtained from the same sample, sequenced in a study of T cells after posttransplantation cyclophosphamide. Measured with immunoSEQ multiplex PCR; TCRdb has only the in-frame clones, and not every one. Seen here are about 24,000 clones, 89% observed once, and the top ten hold about 7.9%. Methotrexate plus calcineurin inhibitor accompanied controls' myeloablative marrow transplants; sampling was 1 year later. Specimen: PBMCs, collected after an allogeneic stem cell transplant with a calcineurin inhibitor and methotrexate. These receptors came from a female patient aged 50-60 years who received an allogeneic stem cell transplant from an unrelated donor, was CMV-positive, and had chronic GVHD only. Among the T cells, some may be from the graft donor.

The gene calls are TRBV5-1 and TRBJ2-6, with D tentatively TRBD2 (5 bases). Trimming removed 1 base from V and 7 bases from J, with 6 bases in between. Germline V gene sequence: CDR1 SGHRS, CDR2 YFSETQ. The length of the CDR3 is 13 residues. CDR3 loop: CASSLSGANVLTF. Here the CDR3 DNA reads TGCGCCAGCAGCTTGAGCGGTGCCAACGTCCTGACTTTC.

The chain combines TRBV5-1 with TRBJ1-2, with D possibly matching TRBD1 (6 bases). CDR3 size: 16 residues. Trimming removed 0 bases at V and 4 bases at J, with 16 bases between. The germline V gene has CDR1 SGHRS and CDR2 YFSETQ. CDR3 in amino acids: CASSLVTQGLGYGYTF. The CDR3 bases are TGCGCCAGCAGCTTGGTTACACAGGGATTAGGCTATGGCTACACCTTC.

The chain is built from TRBV18 and TRBJ2-6; no firm D call. The germline CDR1 and CDR2 sequences are KGHSH and LQKENI. The V end lost 1 base, the J end lost 0 bases, and 7 bases lay between the germline ends. The CDR3 is 16 amino acids. The CDR3 protein is CASSPLLSSGANVLTF. DNA for the CDR3: TGTGCCAGCTCACCACTCCTGAGCTCTGGGGCCAACGTCCTGACTTTC. Together with reference TRBV18 and TRBJ2-6, the CDR3 gives the full variable domain: NAGVMQNPRHLVRRRGQEARLRCSPMKGHSHVYWYRQLPEEGLKFMVYLQKENIIDESGMPKERFSAEFPKEGPSILRIQQVVRGDSAAYFCASSPLLSSGANVLTFGAGSRLTVL.

The rearrangement uses TRBV4-1 and TRBJ2-7, with D unclear. V lost 2 bases and J lost 6, with 8 bases in between. Germline V lookup: CDR1 MGHRA, CDR2 YSYEKL. CDR3 length: 12 amino acids. The CDR3 sequence: CASSQLVGEQYF. The CDR3 DNA follows: TGCGCCAGCAGCCAACTGGTCGGCGAGCAGTACTTC.

A note on this clone: Other DNA sequences of this sample code for an identical CDR3. The chain combines TRBV5-1 with TRBJ2-3; 8 bases line up with TRBD1. The CDR3 covers 15 residues. Germline lookup yields CDR1 SGHRS and CDR2 YFSETQ. Losses at the gene ends were 0 bases for V and 0 bases for J; bases not matched to a gene: 0. Here the CDR3 DNA reads TGCGCCAGCAGCTTGGACAGGGGGAGCACAGATACGCAGTATTTT. This encodes CASSLDRGSTDTQYF.

The J gene is TRBJ2-1, the V gene TRBV7-3, with 7 nucleotides matching TRBD1. Trimming took 5 bases from V and 9 from J; bases not matched to a gene: 13. This CDR3 is 15 amino acids long. Germline V gives CDR1 SGHTA, CDR2 FQGTGA. The CDR3 loop reads CASSPGTAPFGEQFF. CDR3 sequence (DNA): TGTGCCAGCAGCCCCGGGACAGCTCCCTTCGGTGAGCAGTTCTTC.

Of note for this clone: Other DNA sequences of this sample code for an identical CDR3. J is TRBJ2-3 and V is TRBV6-5; D gene unclear. The V end was cut by 6 bases, the J end by 2 bases, with 9 bases between. The length of the CDR3 is 13 residues. The germline V gene has CDR1 MNHEY and CDR2 SVGAGI. The CDR3 coding sequence is TGTGCCAGCAGACTCATAGTCACAGATACGCAGTATTTT. Its translation is CASRLIVTDTQYF.